Here is one T cell receptor beta chain with its context. Trimming took off 5 bases at V and 0 bases at J, with 13 bases between the two ends. Germline V gene data show CDR1 as LGHDT and CDR2 as YNNKEL (reference sequence). The CDR3 runs to 15 residues. This entry comes from a study of blood T cell repertoires in COVID-19. Study background: T cells, B-cell-depleted T cells, or PBMCs provided the cDNA or gDNA that served as material.

The data were produced by immunoSEQ multiplex PCR, yet TCRdb's version contains in-frame clones alone and is incomplete. The table records around 16,000 clones, roughly three quarters of them present only once. The source material was peripheral blood. This TCR derives from a man between 70 and 80 years old with active or convalescent COVID-19. The chain recombines TRBV3-1 (or the pseudogene TRBV3-2) with TRBJ1-1; D gene unclear. The CDR3: CASSFRGPMNTEAFF. The CDR3, as DNA: TGTGCCAGCAGCTTCCGTGGGCCTATGAACACTGAAGCTTTCTTT.